A selection of T cell receptor beta chains follows, all from one sample in a study of shared clonotypes between healthy human individuals. Some clones are missing from TCRdb's copy, which holds only in-frame ones; the method was immunoSEQ multiplex PCR. The sample includes 2.3 million or so clones, about 92% of them seen just once. Sequenced: naive CD4+ T cells from PBMCs. The receptors shown here come from a man between 18 and 35 years old in good health. Some clones in this sample may be carry-over from other donors' samples. CDR3s include the opening cysteine and the closing phenylalanine or tryptophan. The D gene is left open where the match is weak. Where a row states a size, it is once, few, many or the class of an expanded clone; other rows omit it.

TRBD2	TRBV19	TRBJ2-5	NA	CASSIAGGETQYF	TGTGCCAGTAGTATAGCCGGGGGGGAGACCCAGTACTTC
NA	TRBV20-1	TRBJ1-2	once	CSARDRYGYTF	TGCAGTGCTAGGGACCGGTATGGCTACACCTTC
TRBD1	TRBV2	TRBJ1-2	NA	CASDETGLYGYTF	TGTGCCAGCGATGAGACAGGGCTCTATGGCTACACCTTC
NA	TRBV5-1	TRBJ1-3	NA	CASSPDVGAGTSGNTIYF	TGCGCCAGCAGCCCAGATGTTGGGGCAGGCACCTCTGGAAACACCATATATTTT
TRBD1	TRBV5-1	TRBJ2-2	once	CASSLQDRSFTGELFF	TGCGCCAGCAGCCTCCAGGACAGGTCCTTCACCGGGGAGCTGTTTTTT
NA	TRBV5-1	TRBJ1-2	NA	CASSDDRAANYGYTF	TGCGCTAGCAGCGACGACAGAGCGGCTAACTATGGCTACACCTTC
TRBD1	TRBV19	TRBJ2-4	NA	CASTRRDSKNIQYF	TGTGCCAGTACCCGACGGGACAGCAAAAACATTCAGTACTTC
NA	TRBV29-1	TRBJ2-3	NA	CSVTLEAGATDTQYF	TGCAGCGTGACCCTTGAGGCAGGGGCAACAGATACGCAGTATTTT
NA	TRBV4-3	TRBJ1-5	NA	CASSQSRTKYQPQHF	TGCGCCAGCAGCCAATCTCGGACAAAATATCAGCCCCAGCATTTT
NA	TRBV7-9	TRBJ2-2	NA	CASSSHAGELFF	TGTGCCAGCAGCTCCCACGCCGGGGAGCTGTTTTTT
TRBD1	TRBV6-6	TRBJ2-3	NA	CASRDRSTDTQYF	TGTGCCAGCCGGGACAGGAGCACAGATACGCAGTATTTT
TRBD2	TRBV27	TRBJ2-3	NA	CASSTRRTSGREMGTDTQYF	TGTGCCAGCAGTACTCGGCGGACTAGCGGGAGGGAGATGGGCACAGATACGCAGTATTTT
NA	TRBV18	TRBJ1-2	NA	CASSSGALYGYTF	TGTGCCAGCTCATCAGGGGCCCTGTATGGCTACACCTTC
NA	TRBV6-1	TRBJ2-5	NA	CASRRQKETQYF	TGTGCCAGCAGAAGACAGAAAGAGACCCAGTACTTC
NA	TRBV6-5	TRBJ1-2	NA	CASSTFGTDYGYTF	TGTGCCAGCAGTACCTTTGGGACGGATTATGGCTACACCTTC
NA	TRBV5-1	TRBJ2-5	NA	CASSLAVGEETQYF	TGCGCCAGCAGCTTGGCCGTGGGGGAAGAGACCCAGTACTTC
TRBD1	TRBV2	TRBJ1-1	NA	CASVGQPREAFF	TGTGCCAGCGTGGGACAGCCTCGAGAGGCTTTCTTT
NA	TRBV5-1	TRBJ2-7	NA	CASSRIGGGEQYF	TGCGCCAGCAGCAGAATCGGAGGGGGCGAGCAGTACTTC
NA	TRBV2	TRBJ2-5	NA	CASSDDLETQYF	TGTGCCAGCAGTGACGATCTAGAGACCCAGTACTTC
TRBD1	TRBV6-1	TRBJ2-1	NA	CASRAGTGEVNEQFF	TGTGCCAGCAGGGCCGGGACAGGGGAGGTCAATGAGCAGTTCTTC
NA	TRBV7-9	TRBJ2-1	NA	CASSPGTGQNYNEQFF	TGTGCCAGCAGCCCAGGCACCGGACAGAACTACAATGAGCAGTTCTTC
NA	TRBV7-3	TRBJ1-2	NA	CASSLGAGNYGYTF	TGTGCCAGCAGCTTAGGCGCGGGAAACTATGGCTACACCTTC
NA	TRBV19	TRBJ1-1	NA	CASSARGADTEAFF	TGTGCCAGTAGCGCCCGGGGGGCCGACACTGAAGCTTTCTTT
NA	TRBV28	TRBJ1-5	NA	CASSRDGNQPQHF	TGTGCCAGCAGCAGGGATGGAAATCAGCCCCAGCATTTT
NA	TRBV28	TRBJ1-1	once	CASSFARGAETEAFF	TGTGCCAGCAGTTTTGCGAGGGGCGCGGAAACTGAAGCTTTCTTT
TRBD2	TRBV2	TRBJ2-7	NA	CASGGRARSYEQYF	TGTGCCAGTGGCGGGAGGGCTCGATCCTACGAGCAGTACTTC
NA	TRBV5-6	TRBJ1-3	NA	CASSFTAFSGNTIYF	TGTGCCAGCAGCTTTACAGCGTTCTCTGGAAACACCATATATTTT
NA	TRBV28	TRBJ2-5	NA	CATRGTFLETQYF	TGTGCCACTCGCGGGACATTTCTGGAGACCCAGTACTTC
NA	TRBV2	TRBJ2-5	NA	CASCTGYQETQYF	TGTGCCAGCTGTACGGGGTACCAAGAGACCCAGTACTTC
TRBD1	TRBV5-1	TRBJ1-3	NA	CASSPAGTAGNTIYF	TGCGCCAGCAGCCCTGCCGGGACAGCCGGAAACACCATATATTTT
NA	TRBV5-1	TRBJ1-3	NA	CASSIDSSGNTIYF	TGCGCCAGCAGCATCGACAGCTCTGGAAACACCATATATTTT
NA	TRBV6-1	TRBJ2-3	NA	CASSEVGNRGGDTQYF	TGTGCCAGCAGTGAAGTCGGAAACAGGGGGGGTGATACGCAGTATTTT
NA	TRBV30	TRBJ2-2	NA	CAWRINTGELFF	TGTGCCTGGAGAATAAACACCGGGGAGCTGTTTTTT
TRBD1	TRBV6-6	TRBJ1-1	NA	CASSYEGAVNTEAFF	TGTGCCAGCAGTTACGAGGGGGCCGTGAACACTGAAGCTTTCTTT
TRBD2	TRBV10-2	TRBJ2-1	NA	CASSEGTKRGDEQFF	TGCGCCAGCAGTGAGGGGACTAAGCGGGGGGATGAGCAGTTCTTC
NA	TRBV9	TRBJ2-1	NA	CASSLAHSYNEQFF	TGTGCCAGCAGCCTAGCGCACTCCTACAATGAGCAGTTCTTC
NA	TRBV7-9	TRBJ1-1	NA	CASTILAMNTEAFF	TGTGCCAGCACTATCTTAGCCATGAACACTGAAGCTTTCTTT
NA	TRBV7-2	TRBJ2-1	NA	CASSFQNYNEQFF	TGTGCCAGCAGCTTTCAGAATTACAATGAGCAGTTCTTC
NA	TRBV7-2	TRBJ1-5	NA	CASSYLGGSNQPQHF	TGTGCCAGCAGCTACCTCGGGGGGAGCAATCAGCCCCAGCATTTT
TRBD2	TRBV9	TRBJ2-1	NA	CASRLAGEGEQFF	TGTGCCAGCAGACTAGCGGGAGAGGGTGAGCAGTTCTTC
NA	TRBV7-2	TRBJ2-1	NA	CASSSGPGTLGEQFF	TGTGCCAGCAGCTCTGGACCCGGGACACTAGGTGAGCAGTTCTTC
NA	TRBV15	TRBJ2-5	NA	CATTPGLHQETQYF	TGTGCCACCACCCCGGGACTTCACCAAGAGACCCAGTACTTC